A single TCR beta chain is shown here with its context. Using immunoSEQ multiplex PCR, the repertoire was profiled, and TCRdb retains in-frame clones only, with some absent. The table lists 75,000 to 90,000 clones, 70% to 90% of them singletons, with 7.3% in the top ten. This entry comes from a study of identifying expanded T cells in peripheral blood. Trimming stripped 7 bases from V and 0 bases from J, with 16 bases between. The CDR3 contains 15 residues. Germline-derived CDR1 and CDR2 are SQVTM and ANQGSEA. The sample taken for sequencing was blood. The V call is TRBV29-1, the J call TRBJ1-3; D unresolved. This sequence originates from a person aged 18 to 75 in good health. CDR3 amino acids: CSGRFRGSSGNTIYF. The CDR3 bases are TGCAGCGGCCGTTTCAGAGGCTCCTCTGGAAACACCATATATTTT.